These 25 T cell receptor beta chains came from one sample sequenced in a study of blood T cell repertoires in COVID-19. Generated by immunoSEQ multiplex PCR, the TCRdb table keeps only in-frame clones and is missing some. Here the sample spans some 370,000 clones, around 90% being singletons. Sequencing input: peripheral blood. The receptors were sampled from a man aged 35-49 years with acute or convalescent COVID-19.

V usage is TRBV28 and J usage is TRBJ1-1; D uncertain. The CDR3 contains 12 residues. Germline values: CDR1 MDHEN, CDR2 SYDVKM. Trimming removed 3 bases at V and 3 bases at J, with 5 bases between. The chain's CDR3 is CASSLRYTEAFF. The CDR3, as DNA: TGTGCCAGCAGTTTGCGTTACACTGAAGCTTTCTTT.

The V call is TRBV7-3, the J call TRBJ1-6; D is unclear. CDR1 SGHTA and CDR2 FQGTGA come from the germline V gene. Trimming cost V 5 bases and J 7 bases, with 12 bases left between them. CDR3 length equals 14 residues. The CDR3 sequence: CASSPSGLNSPLHF. The CDR3, as DNA: TGTGCCAGCAGCCCGTCAGGCCTCAATTCACCCCTCCACTTT.

The J gene is TRBJ1-6, the V gene TRBV30; D unresolved. Germline CDR1 and CDR2: GTSNPN and SVGIG (reference sequence). The CDR3 totals 14 residues. Trimming removed 2 bases at V and 6 bases at J, with 11 bases between. The CDR3 sequence: CAWSTGITNSPLHF. DNA of the CDR3: TGTGCCTGGAGTACCGGGATTACTAATTCACCCCTCCACTTT.

The chain carries TRBV10-3 and TRBJ1-1; 9 nucleotides agree with TRBD1. J was trimmed by 6 bases and V by 3 bases; bases with no gene match: 8. Germline CDR1 ENHRY, CDR2 SYGVKD. The CDR3 contains 15 residues. In DNA form, the CDR3 reads TGTGCCATCAGTGATTTCAGGACAGGGGTTGCTGAAGCTTTCTTT. This encodes CAISDFRTGVAEAFF.

This rearrangement joins TRBV2 to TRBJ1-3, with 7 bases fitting TRBD1. The CDR3 consists of 11 residues. V gave up 8 bases and J gave up 9 bases; unmatched junction bases: 4. Per the germline V gene, CDR1 is SNHLY and CDR2 is FYNNEI. The DNA of the CDR3 is TGTGCCAGCGGACAGGTTATCACCATATATTTT. It encodes CASGQVITIYF. The variable domain in full, completed from reference TRBV2 and TRBJ1-3, reads EPEVTQTPSHQVTQMGQEVILRCVPISNHLYFYWYRQILGQKVEFLVSFYNNEISEKSEIFDDQFSVERPDGSNFTLKIRSTKLEDSAMYFCASGQVITIYFGEGSWLTVV.

The chain joins TRBV6-5 to TRBJ1-5; TRBD1 aligns across 9 bases. CDR1 and CDR2 from the germline V gene are MNHEY and SVGAGI. The CDR3 contains 15 residues. Trimming at V came to 6 bases and at J to 7 bases, leaving 10 bases not matched to a gene. The CDR3 nucleotides read TGTGCCAGCAGGTCGACAGGGGGGGGCGAGCAGCCCCAGCATTTT. It codes for CASRSTGGGEQPQHF.

The genes are TRBV28 and TRBJ1-4; 7 positions agree with TRBD1. V lost 5 bases, J lost 8 bases, and 14 bases stayed unmatched. The CDR3 loop spans 16 amino acids. In germline, CDR1 is MDHEN, CDR2 SYDVKM. This chain's CDR3 is CASSPIGQALSEKLFF. In nucleotides, the CDR3 is TGTGCCAGCAGTCCCATTGGACAGGCTCTTTCGGAAAAACTGTTTTTT. The full variable domain, in which reference TRBV28 and TRBJ1-4 provide the parts outside the CDR3, is DVKVTQSSRYLVKRTGEKVFLECVQDMDHENMFWYRQDPGLGLRLIYFSYDVKMKEKGDIPEGYSVSREKKERFSLILESASTNQTSMYLCASSPIGQALSEKLFFGSGTQLSVL.

The chain carries TRBV5-6 and TRBJ2-1; 9 bases fit TRBD1. The CDR3 sequence is 16 residues long. The J segment lost 2 bases and the V segment lost 4 bases, leaving 7 bases of the junction unmatched. Germline CDR1 reads SGHDT; CDR2 reads YYEEEE. The CDR3 DNA follows: TGTGCCAGCAGCGGATTGACAGGGGGAGCCTACAATGAGCAGTTCTTC. The encoded protein is CASSGLTGGAYNEQFF.

The chain recombines TRBV18 with TRBJ2-7; D unresolved. Germline V gene data show CDR1 as KGHSH and CDR2 as LQKENI. V was cut by 3 bases and J by 8 bases, with 14 bases left in between. This CDR3 comprises 13 residues. The CDR3 nucleotides are TGTGCCAGCTCACCCGCGAGTTTGAGTCAGCAGTACTTC. This encodes CASSPASLSQQYF.

This sequence joins TRBV14 and TRBJ2-3, with D maybe TRBD1 (6 bases). This CDR3 has 13 amino acids. Trimming cost V 4 bases and J 2 bases, with 7 bases left between them. Germline V gives CDR1 SGHDN, CDR2 FVKESK. This CDR3 is CASSRDITDTQYF. In nucleotides, the CDR3 is TGTGCCAGCAGCCGGGACATCACAGATACGCAGTATTTT.

The chain links TRBV19 to TRBJ2-1; TRBD1 aligns across 7 bases. Germline assignment: CDR1 LNHDA and CDR2 SQIVND (reference sequence). This CDR3 is built from 13 residues. V shed 7 bases and J 1 base; nucleotides not matched to a gene: 1. The CDR3 bases are TGTGCCAGTAAACAGGGGTCCTACAATGAGCAGTTCTTC. It is translated as CASKQGSYNEQFF.

The genes are TRBV6-5 and TRBJ1-5; D might be TRBD1 (5 bases). Germline CDR1 reads MNHEY; CDR2 reads SVGAGI. The CDR3 is 15 amino acids. Trimming removed 6 bases at V and 0 bases at J, with 12 bases between. The CDR3 is CASRLGAYSNQPQHF. The CDR3 region has the DNA TGTGCCAGCAGACTTGGGGCCTATAGCAATCAGCCCCAGCATTTT.

The V gene is TRBV25-1, the J gene TRBJ2-3; maybe TRBD1 (6 bases). V was cut by 0 bases and J by 0 bases, with 7 bases left in between. CDR3 length equals 15 residues. Looked up from germline, CDR1 is MGHDK and CDR2 is SYGVNS. The CDR3 region has the DNA TGTGCCAGCAGTGAATATCAGGGGAGCACAGATACGCAGTATTTT. This translates into CASSEYQGSTDTQYF.

This clone was recorded once. The chain carries TRBV5-4 and TRBJ1-4; D is uncertain. The CDR3 runs to 12 residues. The germline V gene encodes CDR1 SGHNT and CDR2 YYREEE (reference sequence). Between the trimmed V and J ends, which lost 3 bases and 4 bases, there was a span of 4 bases. The CDR3: CASSSYNEKLFF. In nucleotides, the CDR3 is TGTGCCAGCAGCTCCTATAATGAAAAACTGTTTTTT. Supplemented by reference TRBV5-4 and TRBJ1-4, the full variable domain reads ETGVTQSPTHLIKTRGQQVTLRCSSQSGHNTVSWYQQALGQGPQFIFQYYREEENGRGNFPPRFSGLQFPNYSSELNVNALELDDSALYLCASSSYNEKLFFGSGTQLSVL.

This clone was recorded a few times. The genes are TRBV7-9 and TRBJ1-5; 9 bases are a match to TRBD1. The CDR3 sequence is 16 residues long. The germline gives CDR1 SEHNR, CDR2 FQNEAQ (reference sequence). Unmatched junction bases numbered 6, after V lost 1 base and J lost 5 bases. DNA of the CDR3: TGTGCCAGCAGCTTAGGACAGGGGGGGTCCGATCAGCCCCAGCATTTT. It translates to CASSLGQGGSDQPQHF.

The V gene is TRBV13, the J gene TRBJ1-5; no firm D call. This CDR3 is built from 13 residues. The germline V gene has CDR1 PRHDT and CDR2 FYEKMQ (reference sequence). V lost 2 bases and J lost 4, with 6 bases in between. Here the CDR3 reads CASSLTRNQPQHF. Written as DNA, the CDR3 is TGTGCCAGCAGCTTAACTAGGAATCAGCCCCAGCATTTT.

CDR3 region: CASSPRTGSYEQYF. Here the CDR3 DNA reads TGTGCCAGTAGTCCCCGGACAGGCTCCTACGAGCAGTACTTC. The rearrangement joins TRBV19 to TRBJ2-7; TRBD1 matches at 7 bases. From germline, CDR1 is LNHDA and CDR2 SQIVND (reference sequence). The CDR3 has 14 residues. Unmatched junction bases numbered 4, after V lost 5 bases and J lost 0 bases.

The V gene is TRBV5-1, the J gene TRBJ1-5; perhaps TRBD1 as D (5 bases). The CDR3 covers 14 residues. Germline CDR1 reads SGHRS; CDR2 reads YFSETQ. V was cut by 5 bases and J by 6 bases, with 15 bases left in between. CDR3 protein: CASSQGQQGQPQHF. DNA for the CDR3: TGCGCCAGCAGTCAGGGTCAGCAAGGTCAGCCCCAGCATTTT. Supplemented by reference TRBV5-1 and TRBJ1-5, the full variable domain reads KAGVTQTPRYLIKTRGQQVTLSCSPISGHRSVSWYQQTPGQGLQFLFEYFSETQRNKGNFPGRFSGRQFSNSRSEMNVSTLELGDSALYLCASSQGQQGQPQHFGDGTRLSIL.

The genes are TRBV9 and TRBJ2-7, with 10 bases lining up with TRBD2. The V gene end was trimmed by 4 bases and the J gene end by 4 bases; junction bases not matched to a gene: 8. The CDR3 loop spans 15 amino acids. Germline V gene lookup returns CDR1 SGDLS and CDR2 YYNGEE. For the CDR3, the DNA is TGTGCCAGCAGCCCTCGGAATAGCGGGAGGTACGAGCAGTACTTC. It codes for CASSPRNSGRYEQYF.

The chain employs TRBV4-2 and TRBJ2-1; D is possibly TRBD2 (6 bases). The CDR3 covers 17 residues. CDR1 LGHNA and CDR2 YNFKEQ come from the germline V gene. V lost 1 base and J lost 2, with 15 bases in between. This chain's CDR3 is CASSQVPWVAAYNEQFF. The CDR3 DNA sequence: TGTGCCAGCAGCCAAGTACCCTGGGTAGCGGCCTACAATGAGCAGTTCTTC.

The genes are TRBV7-2 and TRBJ1-6; no clear D. V was clipped by 5 bases and J by 3 bases, with 14 bases between them. The length of the CDR3 is 16 residues. Germline CDR1 is SGHTA and CDR2 is FQGNSA. This chain's CDR3 is CASSLVGGFYNSPLHF. DNA for the CDR3: TGTGCCAGCAGCCTAGTGGGAGGGTTCTATAATTCACCCCTCCACTTT. The variable domain in full, with the rest retrieved from reference TRBV7-2 and TRBJ1-6, is GAGVSQSPSNKVTEKGKDVELRCDPISGHTALYWYRQSLGQGLEFLIYFQGNSAPDKSGLPSDRFSAERTGGSVSTLTIQRTQQEDSAVYLCASSLVGGFYNSPLHFGNGTRLTVT.

V usage is TRBV7-3 and J usage is TRBJ1-1; D is perhaps TRBD1 (5 bases). V was trimmed by 4 bases and J by 0 bases, leaving 6 bases between them. CDR1 is SGHTA and CDR2 is FQGTGA in the germline V gene. This CDR3 spans 13 amino acids. The CDR3 protein is CASSSGVNTEAFF. Written as DNA, the CDR3 is TGTGCCAGCAGCTCGGGGGTGAACACTGAAGCTTTCTTT.

The chain employs TRBV7-9 and TRBJ1-1; a possible D gene is TRBD1 (6 bases). Germline-derived CDR1 and CDR2 are SEHNR and FQNEAQ (reference sequence). The CDR3 is made up of 18 amino acids. V was cut by 2 bases and J by 5 bases, with 24 bases left in between. CDR3 region: CASSLNAGRARGGTEAFF. CDR3 DNA: TGTGCCAGCAGCTTAAATGCAGGGCGGGCCCGAGGGGGTACTGAAGCTTTCTTT.

Here the CDR3 DNA reads TGCAGTGGACAGGGTACATTCACAGGAGGGAAAGCTTTCTTT. Translated: CSGQGTFTGGKAFF. This sequence joins TRBV29-1 and TRBJ1-1, with 8 bases matching TRBD1. CDR1 SQVTM and CDR2 ANQGSEA come from the germline V gene. This CDR3 comprises 14 residues.

This chain connects TRBV15 to TRBJ2-2, with D possibly being TRBD2 (6 bases). Between the trimmed V and J ends, which lost 5 bases and 0 bases, there was a span of 19 bases. CDR1 is LNHNV and CDR2 is YYDKDF in the germline V gene (reference sequence). This CDR3 contains 18 residues. As DNA, the CDR3 is TGTGCCACCAGCCGACCTCAAACGGGAGCTGCGAACACCGGGGAGCTGTTTTTT. Translation gives CATSRPQTGAANTGELFF.